This T cell receptor beta chain originates from a study of cytomegalovirus exposure and HLA in healthy donors. This CDR3 spans 14 amino acids. Germline V CDR1 and CDR2: KGHSH, LQKENI. Trimming cost V 7 bases and J 1 base, with 13 bases left between them. Primers: 60 Vbeta forward and 13 Jbeta reverse. Libraries were prepared by immunoSEQ multiplex PCR; TCRdb keeps only in-frame clonotypes and omits some of them. Altogether around 90,000 clones are present, over 60% being singletons, with the ten largest covering under 6%. The receptor's source is a boy aged 10-17 years in good health and CMV-seropositive. The sequencing sample was made of PBMCs. The genes are TRBV18 and TRBJ1-1, with a tentative D call TRBD1 (6 bases). CDR3 in DNA: TGTGCCAGCTTCGGACAGCCAGGGAACACTGAAGCTTTCTTT. Translating gives CASFGQPGNTEAFF.